The sequence of this T cell receptor beta chain was determined in a study of blood T cell repertoires in COVID-19. Across the study: Samples taken during acute and convalescent COVID-19 were collected in the United States, Italy and Spain.

This clone was counted a few times. The CDR3 sequence is 16 residues long. The V gene's germline CDR1 is SGHVS and CDR2 FNYEAQ. The V and J ends lost 5 bases and 0 bases, in that order; junction bases with no gene match: 9. Profiling relied on immunoSEQ multiplex PCR, and the TCRdb table lists in-frame clones only, not all of them. The sample shows some 360,000 clones, roughly 90% of them seen only once. Sequenced input: PBMCs or T cells enriched from blood (not recorded which). The receptor was derived from a woman in her twenties or thirties who had been exposed to COVID-19. The rearrangement links TRBV7-6 to TRBJ1-1; TRBD1 agrees at 7 bases. CDR3 protein: CASSVQTGSMNTEAFF. The DNA of the CDR3 is TGTGCCAGCAGCGTACAGACAGGGAGCATGAACACTGAAGCTTTCTTT.